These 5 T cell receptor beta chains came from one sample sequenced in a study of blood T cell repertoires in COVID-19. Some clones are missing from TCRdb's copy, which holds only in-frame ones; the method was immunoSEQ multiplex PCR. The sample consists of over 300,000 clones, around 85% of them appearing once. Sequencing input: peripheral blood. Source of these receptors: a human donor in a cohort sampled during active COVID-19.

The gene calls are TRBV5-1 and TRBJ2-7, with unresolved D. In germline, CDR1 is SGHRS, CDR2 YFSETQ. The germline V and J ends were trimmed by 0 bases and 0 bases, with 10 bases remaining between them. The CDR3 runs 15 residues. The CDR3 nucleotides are TGCGCCAGCAGCTTGGGACTTCGAAACTCCTACGAGCAGTACTTC. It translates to CASSLGLRNSYEQYF. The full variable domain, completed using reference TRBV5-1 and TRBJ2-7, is KAGVTQTPRYLIKTRGQQVTLSCSPISGHRSVSWYQQTPGQGLQFLFEYFSETQRNKGNFPGRFSGRQFSNSRSEMNVSTLELGDSALYLCASSLGLRNSYEQYFGPGTRLTVT.

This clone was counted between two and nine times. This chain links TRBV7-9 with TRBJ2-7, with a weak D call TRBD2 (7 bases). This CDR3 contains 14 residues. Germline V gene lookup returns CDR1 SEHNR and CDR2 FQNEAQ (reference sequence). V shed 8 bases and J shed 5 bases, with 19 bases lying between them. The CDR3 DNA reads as TGTGCCAGCCGAAAGGGGGAGGGTGGGGACGAGCAGTACTTC. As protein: CASRKGEGGDEQYF.

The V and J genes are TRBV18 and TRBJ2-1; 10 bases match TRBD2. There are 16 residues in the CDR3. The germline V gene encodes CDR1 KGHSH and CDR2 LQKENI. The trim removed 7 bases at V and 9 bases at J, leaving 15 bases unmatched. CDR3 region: CASCETAGGPLTEQFF. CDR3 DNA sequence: TGTGCCAGCTGTGAAACAGCGGGGGGGCCTCTTACTGAGCAGTTCTTC.

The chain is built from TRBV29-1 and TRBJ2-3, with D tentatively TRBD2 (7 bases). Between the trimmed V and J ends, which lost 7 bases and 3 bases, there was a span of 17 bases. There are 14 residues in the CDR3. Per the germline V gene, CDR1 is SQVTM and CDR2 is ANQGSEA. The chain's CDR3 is CSAVGRGHTDTQYF. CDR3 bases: TGCAGCGCCGTTGGGCGGGGGCATACAGATACGCAGTATTTT.

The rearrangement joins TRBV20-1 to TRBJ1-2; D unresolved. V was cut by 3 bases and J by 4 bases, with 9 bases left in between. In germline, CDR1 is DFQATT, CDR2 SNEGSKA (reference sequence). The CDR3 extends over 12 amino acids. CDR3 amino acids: CSASWGVYGYTF. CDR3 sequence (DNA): TGCAGTGCTAGTTGGGGAGTCTATGGCTACACCTTC.